The entry below describes one T cell receptor beta chain. The antigen remains unidentified. The source of the sample is a study of T cell responses to AZD1222 COVID-19 vaccine. The wider study: Recipients boosted at about 4 weeks or about 12 weeks are pooled. Study-level points and caveats: Baseline testing showed seropositivity in only five to seven AZD1222 recipients. Scientists sampled the repertoires only once the peak T cell response had passed.

The table came from immunoSEQ multiplex PCR; TCRdb's copy has only in-frame clones and leaves some out. The sample records about 85,000 clones, roughly 87% being singletons. The sequence came from an adult in good health. The sample was peripheral blood, taken on day 0 of AZD1222 vaccination.

The CDR3 bases are TGTGCCAGCAGCTCCACAGGCCGGGGGGGCAACAATGAGCAGTTCTTC. Residues: CASSSTGRGGNNEQFF. V is TRBV11-3 and J is TRBJ2-1, with 8 nucleotides matching TRBD2. Looked up from germline, CDR1 is SGHNT and CDR2 is YENEEA. Germline trimming cut 4 bases from V and 5 bases from J; bases unmatched to any gene: 10. There are 16 residues in the CDR3.